This TCR beta chain comes out of a study of PD-1 blockade in classical Hodgkin lymphoma. The time point: cycle 4 day 1 (C4D1), after 6 weeks of nivolumab. All trial patients relapsed after autologous stem cell transplantation. The CDR3 loop spans 13 amino acids. The germline V gene encodes CDR1 ENHRY and CDR2 SYGVKD. Unmatched junction bases numbered 7, after V lost 11 bases and J lost 6 bases. Produced via immunoSEQ multiplex PCR; TCRdb's table is partial and in-frame only. The sample lists some 33,000 clones, around 81% seen once, with about 15% in the top ten. The clonotype was recovered from a human donor with classical Hodgkin lymphoma. The chain couples TRBV10-3 to TRBJ1-6; 7 bases match TRBD1. The source was peripheral blood mononuclear cells (PBMCs), collected before the fourth cycle of nivolumab. The CDR3 sequence is CALRDSGNSPLHF. Written as DNA, the CDR3 is TGTGCCTTGAGGGACAGCGGTAATTCACCCCTCCACTTT.